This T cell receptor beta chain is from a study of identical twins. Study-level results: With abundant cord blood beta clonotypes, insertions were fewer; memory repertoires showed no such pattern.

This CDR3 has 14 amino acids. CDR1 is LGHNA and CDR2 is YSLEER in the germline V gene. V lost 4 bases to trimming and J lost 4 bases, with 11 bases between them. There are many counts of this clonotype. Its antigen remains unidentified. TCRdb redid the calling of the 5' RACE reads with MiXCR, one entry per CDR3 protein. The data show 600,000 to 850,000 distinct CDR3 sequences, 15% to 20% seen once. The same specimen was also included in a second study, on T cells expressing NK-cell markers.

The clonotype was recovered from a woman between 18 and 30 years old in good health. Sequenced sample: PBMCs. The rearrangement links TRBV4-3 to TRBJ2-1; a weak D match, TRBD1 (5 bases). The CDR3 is CASSPLGQYNEQFF. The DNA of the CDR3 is TGCGCCAGCAGCCCCTTGGGGCAGTACAATGAGCAGTTCTTC.